This TCR beta chain stems from a study of tissue T cells after allogeneic stem cell transplantation. Study information: Tissue samples with histologically apparent lymphocytes on H&E review were prioritized for sequencing. Study results and limitations: Tissue-detected TCR repertoire was only partly captured by blood and spleen T cells. Sampling depth was limited, and the cohort was small and clinically varied.

Trimming removed 1 base at V and 8 bases at J, with 11 bases between. Germline-derived CDR1 and CDR2 are LGHNA and YNFKEQ. CDR3 length: 13 amino acids. The data were produced by immunoSEQ multiplex PCR, yet TCRdb's version contains in-frame clones alone and is incomplete. The top ten clones hold 25% of a sample with 1,100 or so clones, around two thirds of them seen once. This clone was picked up one time. Its antigen is as yet unknown. The chain couples TRBV4-2 to TRBJ1-1; D not resolved. This clonotype was sampled from a male patient at least 60 years old with steroid-refractory graft-versus-host disease after an allogeneic stem cell transplant. Some T cells may possibly be graft donor cells. Specimen: skin, collected at autopsy. The CDR3 coding sequence is TGTGCCAGCAGCCAAGTGGACTGGAGGGAAGCTTTCTTT. Its translation is CASSQVDWREAFF.